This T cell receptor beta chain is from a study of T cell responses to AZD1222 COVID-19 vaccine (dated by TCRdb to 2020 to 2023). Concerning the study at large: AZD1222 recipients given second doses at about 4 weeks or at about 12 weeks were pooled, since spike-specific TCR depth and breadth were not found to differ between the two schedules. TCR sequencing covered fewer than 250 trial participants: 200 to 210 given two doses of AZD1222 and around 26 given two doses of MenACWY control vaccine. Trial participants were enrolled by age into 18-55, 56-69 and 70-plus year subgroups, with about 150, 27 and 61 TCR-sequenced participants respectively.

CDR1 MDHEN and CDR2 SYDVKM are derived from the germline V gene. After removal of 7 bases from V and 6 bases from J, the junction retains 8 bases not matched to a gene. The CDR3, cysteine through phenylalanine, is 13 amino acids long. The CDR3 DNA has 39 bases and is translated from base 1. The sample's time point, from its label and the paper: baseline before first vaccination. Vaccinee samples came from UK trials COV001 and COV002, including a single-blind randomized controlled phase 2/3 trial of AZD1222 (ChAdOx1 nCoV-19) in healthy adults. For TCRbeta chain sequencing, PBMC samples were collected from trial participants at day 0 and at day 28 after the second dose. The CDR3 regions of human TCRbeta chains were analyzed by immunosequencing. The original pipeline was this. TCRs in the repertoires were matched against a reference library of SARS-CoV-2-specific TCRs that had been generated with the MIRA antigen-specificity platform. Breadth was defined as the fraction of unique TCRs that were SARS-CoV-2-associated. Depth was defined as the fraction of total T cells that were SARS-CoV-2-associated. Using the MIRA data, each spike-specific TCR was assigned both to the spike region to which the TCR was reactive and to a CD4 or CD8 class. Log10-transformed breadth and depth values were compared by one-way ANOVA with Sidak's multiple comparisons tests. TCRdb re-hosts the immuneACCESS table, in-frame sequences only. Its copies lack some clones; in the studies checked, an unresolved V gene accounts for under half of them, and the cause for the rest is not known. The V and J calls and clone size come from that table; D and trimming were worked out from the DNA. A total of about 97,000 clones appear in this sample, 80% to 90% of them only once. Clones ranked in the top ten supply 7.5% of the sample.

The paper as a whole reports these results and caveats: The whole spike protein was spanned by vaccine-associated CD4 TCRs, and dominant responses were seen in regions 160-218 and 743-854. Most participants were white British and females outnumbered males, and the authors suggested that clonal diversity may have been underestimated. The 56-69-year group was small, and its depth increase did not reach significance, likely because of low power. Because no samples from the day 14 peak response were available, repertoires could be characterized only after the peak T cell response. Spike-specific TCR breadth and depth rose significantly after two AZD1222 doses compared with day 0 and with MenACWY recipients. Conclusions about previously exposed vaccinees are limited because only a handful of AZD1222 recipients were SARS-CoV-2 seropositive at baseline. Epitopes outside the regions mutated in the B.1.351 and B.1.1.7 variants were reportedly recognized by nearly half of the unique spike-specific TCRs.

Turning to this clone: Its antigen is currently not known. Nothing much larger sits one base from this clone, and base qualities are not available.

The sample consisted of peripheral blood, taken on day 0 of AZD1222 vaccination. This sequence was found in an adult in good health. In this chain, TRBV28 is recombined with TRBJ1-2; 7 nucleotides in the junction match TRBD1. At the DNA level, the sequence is TGTGCCAGCACATCAGGGGGTAGCGATGGCTACACCTTC. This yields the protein CASTSGGSDGYTF.